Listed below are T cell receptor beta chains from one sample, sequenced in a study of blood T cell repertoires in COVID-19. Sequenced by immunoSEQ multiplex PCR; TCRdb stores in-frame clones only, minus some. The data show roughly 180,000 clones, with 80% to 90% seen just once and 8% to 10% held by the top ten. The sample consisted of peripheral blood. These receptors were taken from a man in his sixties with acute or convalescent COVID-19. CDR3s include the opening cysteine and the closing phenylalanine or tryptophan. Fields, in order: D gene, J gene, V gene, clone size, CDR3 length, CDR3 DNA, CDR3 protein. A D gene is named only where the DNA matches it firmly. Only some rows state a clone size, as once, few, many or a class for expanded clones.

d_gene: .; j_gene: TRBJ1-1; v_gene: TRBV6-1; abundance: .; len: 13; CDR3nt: TGTGCCAGCAGTGAATGGGGAGGCACTGAAGCTTTCTTT; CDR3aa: CASSEWGGTEAFF
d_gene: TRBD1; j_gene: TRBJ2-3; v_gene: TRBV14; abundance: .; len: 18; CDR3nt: TGTGCCAGCAGCCAAGGTACCGGGACAGGTCCGCGCACAGATACGCAGTATTTT; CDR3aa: CASSQGTGTGPRTDTQYF
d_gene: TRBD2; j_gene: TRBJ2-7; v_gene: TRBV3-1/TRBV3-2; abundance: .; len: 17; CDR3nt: TGTGCCAGCAGCCAAGATCAACTAGCGTCTATCTCCTACGAGCAGTACTTC; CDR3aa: CASSQDQLASISYEQYF
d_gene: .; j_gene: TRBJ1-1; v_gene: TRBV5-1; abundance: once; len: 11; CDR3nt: TGCGCCAGCAGCTTGGACAGGGTGGCTTTCTTT; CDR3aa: CASSLDRVAFF
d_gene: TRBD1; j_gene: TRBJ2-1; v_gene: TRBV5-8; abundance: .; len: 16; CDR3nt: TGTGCCAGCAGCCCACGGACAGGGTGGCCCTACAATGAGCAGTTCTTC; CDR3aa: CASSPRTGWPYNEQFF
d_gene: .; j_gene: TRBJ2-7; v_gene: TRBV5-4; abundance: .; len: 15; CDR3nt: TGTGCCAGCAGCTTGGAACTAGCTCCCTCAGACGAGCAGTACTTC; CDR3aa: CASSLELAPSDEQYF
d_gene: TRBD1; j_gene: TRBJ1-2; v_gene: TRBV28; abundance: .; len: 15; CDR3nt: TGTGCCAGCAGTGAACAGGGGGCGAATCTCTATGGCTACACCTTC; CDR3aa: CASSEQGANLYGYTF
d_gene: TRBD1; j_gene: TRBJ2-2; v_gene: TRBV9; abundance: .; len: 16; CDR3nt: TGTGCCAGCAGCGTATCAGGACAGGGGGCAGGCGGGGAGCTGTTTTTT; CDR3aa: CASSVSGQGAGGELFF
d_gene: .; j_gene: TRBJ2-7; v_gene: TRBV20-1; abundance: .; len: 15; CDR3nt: TGCAGTGCTAGTATCATGGGGCCTAGCTCCTACGAGCAGTACTTC; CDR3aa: CSASIMGPSSYEQYF
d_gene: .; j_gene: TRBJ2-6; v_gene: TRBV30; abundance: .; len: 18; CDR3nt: TGTGCCTGGAGCTTTAATGGTCTGTGGCGGACTGGGGCCAACGTCCTGACTTTC; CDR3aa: CAWSFNGLWRTGANVLTF
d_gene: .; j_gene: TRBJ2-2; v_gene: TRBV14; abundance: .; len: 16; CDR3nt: TGTGCCAGCAGCCAAGGTGGGACTGCGAACACCGGGGAGCTGTTTTTT; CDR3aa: CASSQGGTANTGELFF
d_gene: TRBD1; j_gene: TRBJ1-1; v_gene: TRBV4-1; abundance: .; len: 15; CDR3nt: TGCGCCAGCAGCCAGGCATACAGGGGGCGGACTGAAGCTTTCTTT; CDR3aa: CASSQAYRGRTEAFF
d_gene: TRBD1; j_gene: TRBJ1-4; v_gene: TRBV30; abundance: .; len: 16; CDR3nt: TGTGCCTGGAGTGGGCAGGGGGCGGCGAGTTCCGAAAAACTGTTTTTT; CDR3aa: CAWSGQGAASSEKLFF
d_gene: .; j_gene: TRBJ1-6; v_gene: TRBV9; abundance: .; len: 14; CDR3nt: TGTGCCAGCAGCGGAACAGGGTATCGTTCACCCCTCCACTTT; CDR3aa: CASSGTGYRSPLHF
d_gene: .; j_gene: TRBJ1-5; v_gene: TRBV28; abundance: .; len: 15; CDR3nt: TGTGCCAGCAGTTCAAAGGGGACTAGAGGTCAGCCCCAGCATTTT; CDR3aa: CASSSKGTRGQPQHF
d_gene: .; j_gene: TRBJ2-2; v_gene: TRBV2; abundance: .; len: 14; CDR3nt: TGTGCCAGCAGGCTAGGGGGAAGTGTCGGGGAGCTGTTTTTT; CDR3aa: CASRLGGSVGELFF
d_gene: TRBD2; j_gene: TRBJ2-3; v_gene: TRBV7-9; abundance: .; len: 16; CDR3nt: TGTGCCAGCAGCTTAGCGCTGGCTAGCGGGGAAGATACGCAGTATTTT; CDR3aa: CASSLALASGEDTQYF
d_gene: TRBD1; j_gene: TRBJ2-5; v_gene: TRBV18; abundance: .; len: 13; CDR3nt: TGTGCCAGCTCACTTGACAGGGTAGAGACCCAGTACTTC; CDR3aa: CASSLDRVETQYF
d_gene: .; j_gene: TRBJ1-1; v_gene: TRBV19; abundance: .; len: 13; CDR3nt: TGTGCCAGTAGTATAGAGGCAGACACTGAAGCTTTCTTT; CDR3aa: CASSIEADTEAFF
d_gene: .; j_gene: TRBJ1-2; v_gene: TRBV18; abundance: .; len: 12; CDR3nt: TGTGCCAGCTCACCCTCGGGGGTAGGCTACACCTTC; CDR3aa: CASSPSGVGYTF
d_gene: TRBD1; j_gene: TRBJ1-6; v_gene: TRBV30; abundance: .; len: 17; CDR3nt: TGTGCCTGGAGTCGGGACAGGTCTAGTAAAGGGGATTCACCCCTCCACTTT; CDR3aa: CAWSRDRSSKGDSPLHF
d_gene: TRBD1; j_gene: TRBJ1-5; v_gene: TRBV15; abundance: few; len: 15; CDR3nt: TGTGCCACCAGCAGAGGGACAGGGGACAATCAGCCCCAGCATTTT; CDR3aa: CATSRGTGDNQPQHF
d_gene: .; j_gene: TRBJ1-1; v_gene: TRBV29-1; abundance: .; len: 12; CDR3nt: TGCAGCGTCCTAACCGTGAACACTGAAGCTTTCTTT; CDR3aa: CSVLTVNTEAFF
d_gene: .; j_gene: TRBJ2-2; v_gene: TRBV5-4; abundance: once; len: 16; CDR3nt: TGTGCCAGCAGCTCCAGTAGGATGGGAGAGTGGGGGGAGCTGTTTTTT; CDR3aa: CASSSSRMGEWGELFF
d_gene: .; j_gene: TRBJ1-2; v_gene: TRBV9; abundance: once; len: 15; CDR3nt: TGTGCCAGCAGCCCAGCGGGGAGGGGACCCTATGGCTACACCTTC; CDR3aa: CASSPAGRGPYGYTF
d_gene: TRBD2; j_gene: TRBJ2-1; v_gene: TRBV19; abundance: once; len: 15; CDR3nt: TGTGCCAGTAGTATCTTGACTAGCGGGTACAATGAGCAGTTCTTC; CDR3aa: CASSILTSGYNEQFF